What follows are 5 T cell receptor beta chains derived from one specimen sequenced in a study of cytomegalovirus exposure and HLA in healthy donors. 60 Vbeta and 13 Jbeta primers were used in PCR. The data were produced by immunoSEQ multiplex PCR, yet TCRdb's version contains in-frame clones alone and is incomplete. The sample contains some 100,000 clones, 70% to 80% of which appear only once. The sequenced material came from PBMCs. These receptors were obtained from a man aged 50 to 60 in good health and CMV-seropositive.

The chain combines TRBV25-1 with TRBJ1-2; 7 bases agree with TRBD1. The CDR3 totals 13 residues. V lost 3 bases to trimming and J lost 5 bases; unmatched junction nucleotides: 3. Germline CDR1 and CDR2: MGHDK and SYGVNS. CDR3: CASSEGQLYGYTF. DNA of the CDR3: TGTGCCAGCAGTGAGGGACAGCTGTATGGCTACACCTTC.

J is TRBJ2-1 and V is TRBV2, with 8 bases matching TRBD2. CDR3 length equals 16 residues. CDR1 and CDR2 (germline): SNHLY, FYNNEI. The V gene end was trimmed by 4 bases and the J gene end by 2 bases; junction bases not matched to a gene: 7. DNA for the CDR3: TGTGCCAGCAGTGTCGAGCGGGAGATCACCTACAATGAGCAGTTCTTC. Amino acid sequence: CASSVEREITYNEQFF. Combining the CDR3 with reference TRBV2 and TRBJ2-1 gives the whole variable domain EPEVTQTPSHQVTQMGQEVILRCVPISNHLYFYWYRQILGQKVEFLVSFYNNEISEKSEIFDDQFSVERPDGSNFTLKIRSTKLEDSAMYFCASSVEREITYNEQFFGPGTRLTVL.

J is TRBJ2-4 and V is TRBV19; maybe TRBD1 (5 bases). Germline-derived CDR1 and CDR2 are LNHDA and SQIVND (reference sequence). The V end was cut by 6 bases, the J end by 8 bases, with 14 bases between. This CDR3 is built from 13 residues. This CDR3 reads CASRLGQFDIQYF. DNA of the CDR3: TGTGCCAGTAGGCTAGGACAATTCGACATTCAGTACTTC.

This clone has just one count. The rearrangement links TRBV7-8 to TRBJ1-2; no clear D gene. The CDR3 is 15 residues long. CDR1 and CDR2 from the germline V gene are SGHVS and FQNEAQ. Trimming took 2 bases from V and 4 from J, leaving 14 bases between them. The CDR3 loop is CASSLRRGLGYGYTF. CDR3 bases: TGTGCCAGCAGCTTACGGCGGGGTTTGGGCTATGGCTACACCTTC.

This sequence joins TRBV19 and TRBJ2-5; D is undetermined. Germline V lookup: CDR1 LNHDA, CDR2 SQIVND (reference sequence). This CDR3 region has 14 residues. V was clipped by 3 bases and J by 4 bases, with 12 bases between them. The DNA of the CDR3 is TGTGCCAGTAGTATTTTTAAGCGCCCAGAGACCCAGTACTTC. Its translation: CASSIFKRPETQYF.